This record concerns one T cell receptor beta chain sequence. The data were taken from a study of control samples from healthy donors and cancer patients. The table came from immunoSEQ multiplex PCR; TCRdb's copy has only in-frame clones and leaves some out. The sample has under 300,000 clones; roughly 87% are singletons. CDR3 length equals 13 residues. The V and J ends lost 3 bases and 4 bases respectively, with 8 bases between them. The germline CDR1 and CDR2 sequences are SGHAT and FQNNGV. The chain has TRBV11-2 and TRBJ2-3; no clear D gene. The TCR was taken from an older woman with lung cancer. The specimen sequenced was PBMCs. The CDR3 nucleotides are TGTGCCAGCAGCTTCACAGTTGCAGATACGCAGTATTTT. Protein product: CASSFTVADTQYF.